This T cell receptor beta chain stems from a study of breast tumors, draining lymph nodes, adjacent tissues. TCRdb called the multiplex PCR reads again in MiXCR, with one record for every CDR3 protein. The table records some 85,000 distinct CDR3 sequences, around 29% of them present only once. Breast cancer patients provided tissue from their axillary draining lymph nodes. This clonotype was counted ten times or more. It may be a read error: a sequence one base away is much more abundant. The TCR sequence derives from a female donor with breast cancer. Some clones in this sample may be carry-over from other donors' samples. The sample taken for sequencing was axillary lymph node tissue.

CDR3 DNA sequence: TGCAGTGCTAGAAGGACAGGGGGCAGATCTTCACCCCTCCACTTT. It translates to CSARRTGGRSSPLHF. The rearrangement uses TRBV20-1 and TRBJ1-6, with 11 bases lining up with TRBD1. The CDR3 runs to 15 residues. Looked up from germline, CDR1 is DFQATT and CDR2 is SNEGSKA (reference sequence). V lost 2 bases and J lost 9; bases outside the gene matches: 6.